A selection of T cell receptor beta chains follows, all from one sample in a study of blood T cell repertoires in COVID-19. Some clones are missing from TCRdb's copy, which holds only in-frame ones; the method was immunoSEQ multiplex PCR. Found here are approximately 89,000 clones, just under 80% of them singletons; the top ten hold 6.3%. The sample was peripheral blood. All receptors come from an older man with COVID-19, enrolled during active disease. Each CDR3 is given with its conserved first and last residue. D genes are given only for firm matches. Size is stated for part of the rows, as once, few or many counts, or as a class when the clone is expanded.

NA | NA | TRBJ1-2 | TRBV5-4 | CASSFSVRNPSGYTF | TGTGCCAGCAGCTTTTCGGTCAGGAATCCTTCTGGCTACACCTTC
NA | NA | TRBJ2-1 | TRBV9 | CASSVGERYEQFF | TGTGCCAGCAGCGTAGGCGAGAGGTATGAGCAGTTCTTC
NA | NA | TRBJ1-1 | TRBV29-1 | CSVGGLMNTEAFF | TGCAGCGTTGGAGGGTTAATGAACACTGAAGCTTTCTTT
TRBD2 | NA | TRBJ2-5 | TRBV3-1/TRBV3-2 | CASSPGTSGGYQETQYF | TGTGCCAGCAGCCCCGGGACTAGCGGGGGGTACCAAGAGACCCAGTACTTC
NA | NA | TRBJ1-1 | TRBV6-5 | CAIDRTQDTEAFF | TGTGCCATCGACAGGACTCAGGACACTGAAGCTTTCTTT
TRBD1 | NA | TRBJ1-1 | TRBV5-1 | CASSPWTGGNTEAFF | TGCGCCAGCAGCCCGTGGACAGGAGGGAACACTGAAGCTTTCTTT
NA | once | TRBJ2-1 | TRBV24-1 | CATSDLSLYNEQFF | TGTGCCACCAGTGATTTGTCCCTTTACAATGAGCAGTTCTTC
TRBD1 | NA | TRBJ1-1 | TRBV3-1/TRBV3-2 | CASSQTGGRAFF | TGTGCCAGCAGCCAGACAGGGGGTCGGGCTTTCTTT
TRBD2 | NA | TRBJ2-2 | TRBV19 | CASSMFGARGSGAGELFF | TGTGCCAGTAGTATGTTTGGTGCGCGGGGGTCCGGCGCCGGGGAGCTGTTTTTT
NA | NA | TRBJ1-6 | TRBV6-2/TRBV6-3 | CASSKQVSNSPLHF | TGTGCCAGCAGTAAACAGGTTTCCAATTCACCCCTCCACTTT
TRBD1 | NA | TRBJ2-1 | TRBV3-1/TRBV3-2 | CASSQDLQGVHNEQFF | TGTGCCAGCAGCCAAGACCTCCAGGGGGTCCACAATGAGCAGTTCTTC